The T cell receptor (beta chain) under discussion was sequenced for a study of blood T cell repertoires in COVID-19. Study-level information: COVID-19 samples from acute and convalescent phases originated in the United States, Italy and Spain. Sources were T cells, B-cell-depleted T cells, or PBMCs; the material itself was cDNA or gDNA.

This clone was seen a single time. V gave up 2 bases and J gave up 2 bases; unmatched junction bases: 4. The germline gives CDR1 SGHNT, CDR2 YENEEA. This CDR3 spans 15 amino acids. Repertoires were generated with immunoSEQ multiplex PCR, while TCRdb's copy carries only in-frame clones and drops some. The sample lists 200,000 to 250,000 clones, around 85% occurring once. The receptor comes from a woman aged 50 to 60 with acute or convalescent COVID-19. The chain carries TRBV11-3 and TRBJ2-7; 9 bases map to TRBD2. Sample: peripheral blood. This CDR3 is CASSLSAGGTYEQYF. CDR3 bases: TGTGCCAGCAGCTTAAGCGCGGGAGGGACCTACGAGCAGTACTTC.